This T cell receptor (delta chain) was sequenced during a study of gamma-delta chains in newborns, infants, children. TCRdb reprocessed the reads through CATT. The sample lists about 8,500 delta-chain clones; 3% to 4% were seen once. The length of the CDR3 is 18 residues. Germline V lookup: CDR1 GEAIGNYY, CDR2 EKD. Trimming took 0 bases from V and 0 from J, leaving 11 bases between them. Sequencing was done on a sample of blood. The receptor's source is a child who was a newborn, infant or young child, either healthy, febrile or measles-vaccinated (not recorded which). The chain joins TRDV2 to TRDJ3; the D gene is possibly TRDD3 (6 bases). CDR3 bases: TGTGCCTGTGACACCGGGGATCCCCTCTCCTGGGACACCCGACAGATGTTTTTC. Translation: CACDTGDPLSWDTRQMFF.